This TCR beta chain was profiled in a study of monozygotic twins with inflammatory bowel disease. In germline, CDR1 is SEHNR, CDR2 FQNEAQ (reference sequence). The CDR3 totals 12 residues. With the 5' RACE reads reprocessed, TCRdb shows one record per CDR3 protein and no DNA. Reported are about 43,000 distinct CDR3 sequences; the ten largest clones contain 4% to 6.5%. This clonotype was sampled from a human donor with ulcerative colitis or Crohn's disease, or a healthy co-twin of an affected twin (not recorded which). The sequenced sample was blood. The chain joins TRBV7-9 to TRBJ1-1. CDR3 residues: CASTQGGTEAFF.